In this sample, the clone carrying this T cell receptor beta chain turned up a few times. Its antigen is not known. This entry is derived from a study of post-analysis software for immune sequencing data. Background on the study: Included courses were relapsing-remitting and secondary progressive multiple sclerosis; progressive-relapsing multiple sclerosis was also included.

The TCR beta cDNA libraries carried unique molecular identifiers. TCRdb redid the calling of the PCR reads with MiXCR, one entry per CDR3 protein. The table lists about 680,000 distinct CDR3 sequences, 59% of them singletons. Whole-study findings and limits: The F measure placed samples prepared in the same batch into strongly shared clusters. Compared with controls, patients had more of about 5 TRBV segments, including TRBV5-6, TRBV5-1 and TRBV20-1. Multiple sclerosis patients showed significantly lower normalized Chao1 diversity than controls did.

Trimming took 4 bases from V and 4 from J, leaving 7 bases between them. Germline V lookup: CDR1 SQVTM, CDR2 ANQGSEA. The CDR3 length is 11 residues. The sequenced material came from blood. The chain has TRBV29-1 and TRBJ1-1; no clear D gene. This receptor was obtained from a girl aged 2 to 9 with multiple sclerosis. The DNA of the CDR3 is TGCAGCGTTGTACGAACCACTGAAGCTTTCTTT. Its protein product is CSVVRTTEAFF.